Below, one TCR beta chain is given with its context. This specimen belongs to a study of blood T cell repertoires in COVID-19. Background on the study: Sites across the United States, Italy and Spain contributed samples from acute and convalescent COVID-19. PBMCs, B-cell-depleted T cells, or T cells were the source of the cDNA or gDNA that made up the material.

Clones were sequenced by immunoSEQ multiplex PCR, and TCRdb holds only the in-frame ones, with some missing. Found here are some 400,000 clones, roughly 86% of them singletons; the top ten hold roughly 1.4%. The V end was cut by 8 bases, the J end by 3 bases, with 8 bases between. The CDR3 consists of 11 residues. Per germline, CDR1 WSHSY and CDR2 SAAADI. In terms of age and location, participants ranged from roughly 18 to 95 years and lived in about 25 US areas. Symptom resolution, clearance, or two negative PCRs marked donors in Cohort 3 as recovered. The sequencing input was PBMCs or T cells enriched from blood (not recorded which). The clonotype originates from a man aged 25 to 45 who had recovered from COVID-19. The chain couples TRBV10-2 to TRBJ2-7, with D possibly being TRBD1 (5 bases). The CDR3 DNA is TGCGCCAGCGGCAGGGACTACGAGCAGTACTTC. Translating it yields CASGRDYEQYF.